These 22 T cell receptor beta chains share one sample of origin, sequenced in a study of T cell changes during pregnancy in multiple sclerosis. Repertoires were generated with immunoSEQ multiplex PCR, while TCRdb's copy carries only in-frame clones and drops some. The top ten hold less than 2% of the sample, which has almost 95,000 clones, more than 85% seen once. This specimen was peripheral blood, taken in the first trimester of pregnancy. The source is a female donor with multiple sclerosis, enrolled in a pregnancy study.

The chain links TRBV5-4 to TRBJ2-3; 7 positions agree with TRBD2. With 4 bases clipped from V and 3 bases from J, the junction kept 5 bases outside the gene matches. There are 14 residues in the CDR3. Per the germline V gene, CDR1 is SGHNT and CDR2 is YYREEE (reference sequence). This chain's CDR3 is CASSPGGRTDTQYF. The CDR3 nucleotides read TGTGCCAGCAGCCCCGGGGGGAGAACAGATACGCAGTATTTT.

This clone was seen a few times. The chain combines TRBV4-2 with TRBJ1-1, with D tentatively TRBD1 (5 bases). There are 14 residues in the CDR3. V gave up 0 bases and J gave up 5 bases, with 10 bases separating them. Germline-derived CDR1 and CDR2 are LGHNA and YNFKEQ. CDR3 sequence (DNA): TGTGCCAGCAGCCAAGAGGGGGGGAGGACTGAAGCTTTCTTT. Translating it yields CASSQEGGRTEAFF.

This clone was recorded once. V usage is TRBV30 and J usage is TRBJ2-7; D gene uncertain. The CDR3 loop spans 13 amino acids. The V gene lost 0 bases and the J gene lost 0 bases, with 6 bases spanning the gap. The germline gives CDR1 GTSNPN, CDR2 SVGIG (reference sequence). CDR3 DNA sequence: TGTGCCTGGAGTGTGGGCATCTCCTACGAGCAGTACTTC. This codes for CAWSVGISYEQYF.

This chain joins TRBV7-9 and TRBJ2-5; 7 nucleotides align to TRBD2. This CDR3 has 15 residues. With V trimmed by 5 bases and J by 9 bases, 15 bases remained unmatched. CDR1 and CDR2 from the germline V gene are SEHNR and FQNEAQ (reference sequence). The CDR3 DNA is TGTGCCAGCAGCCCACGCCGGGGAGGGTCGAAGGCCCAGTACTTC. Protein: CASSPRRGGSKAQYF.

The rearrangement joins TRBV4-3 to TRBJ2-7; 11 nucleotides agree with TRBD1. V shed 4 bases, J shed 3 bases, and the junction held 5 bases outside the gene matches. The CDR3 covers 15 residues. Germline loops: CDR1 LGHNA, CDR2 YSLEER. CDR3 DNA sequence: TGCGCCAGCAGCCTAGGGACAGGGGGGCTCTACGAGCAGTACTTC. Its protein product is CASSLGTGGLYEQYF.

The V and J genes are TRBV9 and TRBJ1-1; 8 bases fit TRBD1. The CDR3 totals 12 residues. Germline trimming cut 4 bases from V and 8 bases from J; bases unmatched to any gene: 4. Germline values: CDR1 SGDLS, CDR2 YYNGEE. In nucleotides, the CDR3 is TGTGCCAGCAGCACAGGGACAGGAGAAGCTTTCTTT. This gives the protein CASSTGTGEAFF.

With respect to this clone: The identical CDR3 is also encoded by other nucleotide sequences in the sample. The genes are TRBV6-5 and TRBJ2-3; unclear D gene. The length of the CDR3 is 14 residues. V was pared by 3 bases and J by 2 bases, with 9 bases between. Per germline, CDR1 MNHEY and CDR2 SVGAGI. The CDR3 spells CASSYGGSTDTQYF. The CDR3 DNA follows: TGTGCCAGCAGTTATGGCGGCTCCACAGATACGCAGTATTTT.

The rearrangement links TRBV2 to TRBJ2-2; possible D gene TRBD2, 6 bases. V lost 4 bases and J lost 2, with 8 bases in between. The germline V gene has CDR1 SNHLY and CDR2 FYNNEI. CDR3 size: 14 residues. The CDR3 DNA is TGTGCCAGCAGTGTGACTAGAAACACCGGGGAGCTGTTTTTT. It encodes CASSVTRNTGELFF.

The CDR3 DNA is TGTGCCAGCAGCCGACAGGGGGCTAACTATGGCTACACCTTC. Translated, it gives CASSRQGANYGYTF. This chain connects TRBV7-9 to TRBJ1-2, with 9 bases aligning to TRBD1. Trimming took 5 bases from V and 0 from J; bases not matched to a gene: 1. Germline CDR1 SEHNR, CDR2 FQNEAQ (reference sequence). CDR3 length: 14 residues.

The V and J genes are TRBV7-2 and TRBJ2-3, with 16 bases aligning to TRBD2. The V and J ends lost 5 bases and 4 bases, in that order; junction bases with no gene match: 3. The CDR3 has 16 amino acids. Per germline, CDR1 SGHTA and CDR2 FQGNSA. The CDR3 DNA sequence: TGTGCCAGCAGCGGGACTAGCGGGAGGGTAGCAGATACGCAGTATTTT. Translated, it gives CASSGTSGRVADTQYF.

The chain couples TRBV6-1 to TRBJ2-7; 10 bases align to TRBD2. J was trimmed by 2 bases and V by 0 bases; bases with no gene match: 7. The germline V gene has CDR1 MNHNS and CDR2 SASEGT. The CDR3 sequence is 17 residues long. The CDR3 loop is CASSEAEGGTSAYEQYF. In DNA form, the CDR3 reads TGTGCCAGCAGTGAAGCGGAAGGGGGGACTAGCGCCTACGAGCAGTACTTC.

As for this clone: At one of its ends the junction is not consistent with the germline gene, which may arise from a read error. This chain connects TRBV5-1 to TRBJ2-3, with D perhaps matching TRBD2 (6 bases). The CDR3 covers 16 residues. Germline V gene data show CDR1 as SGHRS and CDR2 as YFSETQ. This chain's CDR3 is CASSLVASVRTDTQYF. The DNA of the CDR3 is TGCGCCAGCAGTTTGGTTGCTAGCGTACGCACAGATACGCAGTATTTT.

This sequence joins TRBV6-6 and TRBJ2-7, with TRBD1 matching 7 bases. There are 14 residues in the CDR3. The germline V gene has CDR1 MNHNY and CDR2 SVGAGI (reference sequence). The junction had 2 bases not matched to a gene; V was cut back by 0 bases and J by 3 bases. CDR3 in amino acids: CASSYSNRGYEQYF. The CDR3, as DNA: TGTGCCAGCAGTTACTCGAACAGGGGCTACGAGCAGTACTTC.

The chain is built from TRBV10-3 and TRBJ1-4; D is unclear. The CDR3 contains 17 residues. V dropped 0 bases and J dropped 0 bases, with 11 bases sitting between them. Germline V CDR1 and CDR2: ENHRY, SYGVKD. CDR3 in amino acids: CAISESVAVSTNEKLFF. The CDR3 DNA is TGTGCCATCAGTGAGTCTGTGGCAGTTTCAACTAATGAAAAACTGTTTTTT.

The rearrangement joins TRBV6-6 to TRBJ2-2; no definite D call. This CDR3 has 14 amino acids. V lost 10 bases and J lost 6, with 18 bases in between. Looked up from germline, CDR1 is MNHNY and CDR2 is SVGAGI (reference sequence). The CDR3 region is CATSPRSVPGELFF. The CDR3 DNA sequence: TGTGCCACCAGCCCCCGGTCTGTCCCCGGGGAGCTGTTTTTT.

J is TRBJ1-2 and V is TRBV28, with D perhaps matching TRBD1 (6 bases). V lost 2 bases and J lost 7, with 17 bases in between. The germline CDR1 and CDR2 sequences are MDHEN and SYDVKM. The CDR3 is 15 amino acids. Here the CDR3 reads CASSLGGGTALGYTF. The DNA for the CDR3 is TGTGCCAGCAGTTTAGGGGGGGGCACAGCACTTGGCTACACCTTC.

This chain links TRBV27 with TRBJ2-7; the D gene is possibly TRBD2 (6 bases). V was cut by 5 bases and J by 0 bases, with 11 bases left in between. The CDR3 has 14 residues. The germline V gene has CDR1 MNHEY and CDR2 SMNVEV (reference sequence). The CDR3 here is CASSTGTRSYEQYF. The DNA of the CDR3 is TGTGCCAGCAGTACTGGGACTCGCTCCTACGAGCAGTACTTC.

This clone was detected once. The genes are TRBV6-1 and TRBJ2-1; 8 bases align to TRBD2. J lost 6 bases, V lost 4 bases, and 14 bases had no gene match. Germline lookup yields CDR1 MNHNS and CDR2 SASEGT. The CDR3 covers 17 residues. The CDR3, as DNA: TGTGCCAGCAGTGTAGGACTAGCCCTGAGCCGGGTCAATGAGCAGTTCTTC. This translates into CASSVGLALSRVNEQFF.

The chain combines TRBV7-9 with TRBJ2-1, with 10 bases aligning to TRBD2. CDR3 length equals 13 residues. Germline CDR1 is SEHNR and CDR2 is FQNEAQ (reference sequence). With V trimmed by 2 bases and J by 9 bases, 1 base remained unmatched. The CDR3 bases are TGTGCCAGCAGCTTAACTAGCGGGATTGAGCAGTTCTTC. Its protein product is CASSLTSGIEQFF.

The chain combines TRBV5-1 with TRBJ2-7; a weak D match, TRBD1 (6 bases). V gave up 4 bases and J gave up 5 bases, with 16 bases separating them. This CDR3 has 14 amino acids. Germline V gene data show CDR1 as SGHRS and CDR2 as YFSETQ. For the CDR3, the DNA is TGCGCCAGCAGCCCCTGGGACACGGTGGACGAGCAGTACTTC. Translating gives CASSPWDTVDEQYF.

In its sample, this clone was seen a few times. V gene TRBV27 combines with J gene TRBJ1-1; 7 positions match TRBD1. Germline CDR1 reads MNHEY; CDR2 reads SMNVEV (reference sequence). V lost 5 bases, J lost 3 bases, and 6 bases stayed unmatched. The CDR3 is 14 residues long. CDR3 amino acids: CASSLTGEDTEAFF. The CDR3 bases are TGTGCCAGCAGTCTTACAGGGGAGGACACTGAAGCTTTCTTT.

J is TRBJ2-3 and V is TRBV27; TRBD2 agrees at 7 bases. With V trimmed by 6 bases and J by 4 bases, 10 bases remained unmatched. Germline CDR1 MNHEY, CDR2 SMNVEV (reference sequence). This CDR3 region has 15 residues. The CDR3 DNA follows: TGTGCCAGCAGCTCAGACTGGGCGGGGGCAGATACGCAGTATTTT. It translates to CASSSDWAGADTQYF.